A selection of T cell receptor beta chains follows, all from one sample in a study of identical twins. A single record per CDR3 protein comes from TCRdb applying MiXCR to the 5' RACE reads. Of hundreds of thousands of distinct CDR3 sequences listed, around 6% were seen once; the top ten hold 1.5% to 2%. Sequenced input: naive T cells sorted from blood. The receptors come from a man aged 18 to 29 in good health. The CDR3 runs from the conserved cysteine through the conserved F or W. Each record gives: CDR3 DNA, CDR3 protein, clone size, D gene, V gene, J gene. D genes are given only for firm matches. Size is omitted from some rows. Given values are once, few, many or a class for expanded clones.

DNA: TGTGCCACCAAGGGGACGGCCCACACAGATACGCAGTATTTT
CDR3: CATKGTAHTDTQYF
size: many
D: .
V: TRBV24-1
J: TRBJ2-3

DNA: TGTGCCAGCTCACCTAGACAGGGTTTTTTGGCTGAAGCTTTCTTT
CDR3: CASSPRQGFLAEAFF
size: many
D: TRBD1
V: TRBV18
J: TRBJ1-1

DNA: TGTGCCAGCACCCGACTAGCGGGAGGATTGGGTGAGCAGTTCTTC
CDR3: CASTRLAGGLGEQFF
size: few
D: TRBD2
V: TRBV7-7
J: TRBJ2-1

DNA: TGCAGTGCTAAGAGCGACAATGAGCAGTTCTTC
CDR3: CSAKSDNEQFF
size: many
D: .
V: TRBV20-1
J: TRBJ2-1

DNA: TGTGCCAGCAGCGGACAGGCAGCTAACTATGGCTACACCTTC
CDR3: CASSGQAANYGYTF
size: .
D: TRBD1
V: TRBV12-3/TRBV12-4
J: TRBJ1-2

DNA: TGTGCCAGCCAGGGGACCTTCACAGATACGCAGTATTTT
CDR3: CASQGTFTDTQYF
size: many
D: .
V: TRBV9
J: TRBJ2-3

DNA: TGTGCCAGCAGTTTGGGGGGGCCCCCTCCTCGGTACTTC
CDR3: CASSLGGPPPRYF
size: .
D: .
V: TRBV12-3/TRBV12-4
J: TRBJ2-7

DNA: TGTGCCAGCAGTTTCTACCGACAGGAGGAAAATCAGCCCCAGCATTTT
CDR3: CASSFYRQEENQPQHF
size: many
D: .
V: TRBV27
J: TRBJ1-5

DNA: TGTGCCAGCAGCTTCAGACCTAGGGAGGTATATGGCTACACCTTC
CDR3: CASSFRPREVYGYTF
size: many
D: .
V: TRBV5-8
J: TRBJ1-2

DNA: TGTGCCAGCTCACCTCTCACAGGGGCTCACACTGAAGCTTTCTTT
CDR3: CASSPLTGAHTEAFF
size: .
D: TRBD1
V: TRBV18
J: TRBJ1-1

DNA: TGTGCCAGCACCCCTCCGGGCAGGGTAGGCCAGCCCCAGCATTTT
CDR3: CASTPPGRVGQPQHF
size: .
D: .
V: TRBV28
J: TRBJ1-5

DNA: TGTGCCAGCAGCCAAGTGTCAGGACTAGTTTCTGCTACGCAGTATTTT
CDR3: CASSQVSGLVSATQYF
size: few
D: TRBD2
V: TRBV14
J: TRBJ2-3

DNA: TGTGCCAGCAGCCGGGGACTAGCGGCCTCCTACTCTGAGCAGTTCTTC
CDR3: CASSRGLAASYSEQFF
size: few
D: TRBD2
V: TRBV11-1
J: TRBJ2-1

DNA: TGTGCCAGCAGTTTAAGGCCTGAGGGGGGGTATTACAATGAGCAGTTCTTC
CDR3: CASSLRPEGGYYNEQFF
size: many
D: .
V: TRBV27
J: TRBJ2-1

DNA: TGTGCCGCACAAGGGGGGACAGTCAACAATGAGCAGTTCTTC
CDR3: CAAQGGTVNNEQFF
size: few
D: .
V: TRBV21-1
J: TRBJ2-1

DNA: TGTGCCAGCAGCGCGACAGGGGGCATCCGTGAAGCTTTCTTT
CDR3: CASSATGGIREAFF
size: many
D: TRBD1
V: TRBV9
J: TRBJ1-1

DNA: TGTGCCAGTAGGAACACCGGGACTACGATAGGGGATACGCAGTATTTT
CDR3: CASRNTGTTIGDTQYF
size: few
D: TRBD2
V: TRBV19
J: TRBJ2-3

DNA: TGCAGCGCCCCCCTCCGGGACAGGGGGCACAATGAGCAGTTCTTC
CDR3: CSAPLRDRGHNEQFF
size: many
D: TRBD1
V: TRBV29-1
J: TRBJ2-1

DNA: TGTGCCACCGCCCGGCGGGGCTTTAACACCGGGGAGCTGTTTTTT
CDR3: CATARRGFNTGELFF
size: few
D: .
V: TRBV6-2/TRBV6-3
J: TRBJ2-2

DNA: TGCGCCAGCAGCCATTTTTACGGGGGCACTGAAGCTTTCTTT
CDR3: CASSHFYGGTEAFF
size: few
D: .
V: TRBV4-1
J: TRBJ1-1

DNA: TGTGCCAGCACCCAATACCGGGACAGGGCCGTTCCTTCTAACACTGAAGCTTTCTTT
CDR3: CASTQYRDRAVPSNTEAFF
size: few
D: TRBD1
V: TRBV28
J: TRBJ1-1

DNA: TGTGCCAGCAGTACTGGAAGATCTGAAGCTTTCTTT
CDR3: CASSTGRSEAFF
size: .
D: .
V: TRBV11-3
J: TRBJ1-1

DNA: TGCAGCGTACAACACTGGAACACTGAAGCTTTCTTT
CDR3: CSVQHWNTEAFF
size: many
D: .
V: TRBV29-1
J: TRBJ1-1

DNA: TGTGCCAGCAGCTTTAGCAATGAGCAGTTCTTC
CDR3: CASSFSNEQFF
size: many
D: .
V: TRBV7-9
J: TRBJ2-1

DNA: TGTGCCACCTCCGGGACAGGGGTGAACACCGGGGAGCTGTTTTTT
CDR3: CATSGTGVNTGELFF
size: few
D: TRBD1
V: TRBV24-1
J: TRBJ2-2

DNA: TGCGCCAGCACCAGGGGGAGGACTAGCGGGTACAATGAGCAGTTCTTC
CDR3: CASTRGRTSGYNEQFF
size: many
D: TRBD2
V: TRBV5-1
J: TRBJ2-1

DNA: TGTGCCAGCAGTTACTCGAAGGGACAGGGACCGCAGTACTTC
CDR3: CASSYSKGQGPQYF
size: .
D: TRBD1
V: TRBV6-2/TRBV6-3
J: TRBJ2-7

DNA: TGTGCCAGCACTTCGGGGGCACCCCTCCACTTT
CDR3: CASTSGAPLHF
size: many
D: .
V: TRBV6-6
J: TRBJ1-6

DNA: TGTGCCAGCAGCCCAGGGGTCGCCGGGGAGCTGTTTTTT
CDR3: CASSPGVAGELFF
size: many
D: .
V: TRBV12-3/TRBV12-4
J: TRBJ2-2

DNA: TGTGCCAGCAGTTACTCTGAACTGACCCCAGATGAGCAGTTCTTC
CDR3: CASSYSELTPDEQFF
size: few
D: .
V: TRBV6-2/TRBV6-3
J: TRBJ2-1

DNA: TGTGCCAGCAGTTCGGGACTAGCGGCCATCACAGATACGCAGTATTTT
CDR3: CASSSGLAAITDTQYF
size: many
D: TRBD2
V: TRBV6-2/TRBV6-3
J: TRBJ2-3